This TCR beta chain is from a study of post-analysis software for immune sequencing data. Points from the study as a whole: The five TRBV segments detected at higher frequency in patients than in controls included TRBV5-6, TRBV5-1 and TRBV20-1.

This CDR3 spans 15 amino acids. After removal of 3 bases from V and 5 bases from J, the junction contained 4 bases not matched to a gene. Details on this clonotype: What it binds is not known.

TCR beta libraries were prepared from cDNA with unique molecular identifiers. MiXCR, applied by TCRdb to the PCR reads, yields one record per CDR3 protein. This table has approximately 630,000 distinct CDR3 sequences, 55% to 60% appearing once. The sequence derives from a girl aged 2-10 years with multiple sclerosis. Sequencing was carried out using blood. This chain uses TRBV12-3 or TRBV12-4 with TRBJ2-1, with TRBD2 matching 10 bases. In nucleotides, the CDR3 is TGTGCCAGCAGTTTTAGGACTAGCGGTAACAATGAGCAGTTCTTC. Protein sequence: CASSFRTSGNNEQFF.